A selection of T cell receptor beta chains follows, all from one sample in a study of immune cell composition in non-small cell lung cancer. The method was immunoSEQ multiplex PCR; TCRdb's version includes in-frame clones alone and lacks a portion of them. The data show approximately 2,800 clones, 78% seen once. The sample taken for sequencing was lung tumor tissue. Receptors were obtained from a human donor with non-small cell lung cancer. Both conserved end residues are part of each CDR3. D genes are given only for firm matches. Expanded clones are given a class, and other clones once, few, many or no size at all.

j_gene: TRBJ1-6
v_gene: TRBV6-5
d_gene: -
abundance: once
CDR3nt: TGTGCCAGCAGTTACGGGAGGGGATCGCATTCACCCCTCCACTTT
CDR3aa: CASSYGRGSHSPLHF

j_gene: TRBJ2-7
v_gene: TRBV7-8
d_gene: TRBD1
abundance: -
CDR3nt: TGTGCCAGCAGCTTAGTGGACAGGGGGCTCGAGCAGTACTTC
CDR3aa: CASSLVDRGLEQYF

j_gene: TRBJ2-5
v_gene: TRBV27
d_gene: TRBD1
abundance: -
CDR3nt: TGTGCCAGCAGTTTTCAGGGGGCAGAGACCCAGTACTTC
CDR3aa: CASSFQGAETQYF

j_gene: TRBJ2-2
v_gene: TRBV9
d_gene: -
abundance: few
CDR3nt: TGTGCCAGCGGTCAAAGACAGGAGAACACCGGGGAGCTGTTTTTT
CDR3aa: CASGQRQENTGELFF

j_gene: TRBJ2-3
v_gene: TRBV29-1
d_gene: TRBD1
abundance: -
CDR3nt: TGCAGCGTCTTGACAGGGATCACAGATACGCAGTATTTT
CDR3aa: CSVLTGITDTQYF

j_gene: TRBJ2-7
v_gene: TRBV30
d_gene: TRBD1
abundance: -
CDR3nt: TGTGCCTGGGGGACAGAGAACGAGCAGTACTTC
CDR3aa: CAWGTENEQYF

j_gene: TRBJ1-1
v_gene: TRBV11-1
d_gene: TRBD1
abundance: -
CDR3nt: TGTGCCAGCAGCCGCGGGACAGAGAACACTGAAGCTTTCTTT
CDR3aa: CASSRGTENTEAFF

j_gene: TRBJ1-1
v_gene: TRBV11-2
d_gene: TRBD1
abundance: -
CDR3nt: TGTGCCAGCAGCCGACAGGGTGTTGAAGCTTTCTTT
CDR3aa: CASSRQGVEAFF

j_gene: TRBJ1-1
v_gene: TRBV5-6
d_gene: TRBD1
abundance: -
CDR3nt: TGTGCCAGCAGCGTAGTTTCAGGGGGGAACACTGAAGCTTTCTTT
CDR3aa: CASSVVSGGNTEAFF

j_gene: TRBJ2-5
v_gene: TRBV7-2
d_gene: TRBD2
abundance: -
CDR3nt: TGTGCCAGCAGCGTCTCTAGCGGGAGGCAAGAGACCCAGTACTTC
CDR3aa: CASSVSSGRQETQYF

j_gene: TRBJ2-7
v_gene: TRBV5-4
d_gene: -
abundance: -
CDR3nt: TGTGCCAGCAGCCAACAAGCGGGTGCTACCTACGAGCAGTACTTC
CDR3aa: CASSQQAGATYEQYF

j_gene: TRBJ1-5
v_gene: TRBV28
d_gene: -
abundance: -
CDR3nt: TGTGCCAGCAGTTCAGACGGCCTAGCAAATCAGCCCCAGCATTTT
CDR3aa: CASSSDGLANQPQHF

j_gene: TRBJ2-5
v_gene: TRBV2
d_gene: -
abundance: -
CDR3nt: TGTGCCAGCAGCTTATCCGGACATCACCAAGAGACCCAGTACTTC
CDR3aa: CASSLSGHHQETQYF

j_gene: TRBJ1-2
v_gene: TRBV19
d_gene: -
abundance: -
CDR3nt: TGTGCCAGTAGTTTCAAGACAGCAAACTATGGCTACACCTTC
CDR3aa: CASSFKTANYGYTF

j_gene: TRBJ2-7
v_gene: TRBV7-8
d_gene: TRBD1
abundance: -
CDR3nt: TGTGCCAGCAGCTTAGGGACAGGCTACGAGCAGTACTTC
CDR3aa: CASSLGTGYEQYF

j_gene: TRBJ2-7
v_gene: TRBV4-1
d_gene: TRBD2
abundance: once
CDR3nt: TGCGCCAGCAGCCAAGGGACTAGCGCGACCTACGAGCAGTACTTC
CDR3aa: CASSQGTSATYEQYF

j_gene: TRBJ2-7
v_gene: TRBV6-1
d_gene: -
abundance: few
CDR3nt: TGTGCCAGCAGTGATCCCGGCTACGAGCAGTACTTC
CDR3aa: CASSDPGYEQYF

j_gene: TRBJ1-2
v_gene: TRBV27
d_gene: TRBD1
abundance: -
CDR3nt: TGTGCCAGCAGTTACGGGGACAGAAACTATGGCTACACCTTC
CDR3aa: CASSYGDRNYGYTF

j_gene: TRBJ2-1
v_gene: TRBV6-1
d_gene: TRBD2
abundance: -
CDR3nt: TGTGCCAGCCTATGGACTAGCCCTAACAATGAGCAGTTCTTC
CDR3aa: CASLWTSPNNEQFF

j_gene: TRBJ2-1
v_gene: TRBV12-5
d_gene: TRBD1
abundance: -
CDR3nt: TGTGCTAGTGGTTTGGCGACAGGGCAATTAATCAATGAGCAGTTCTTC
CDR3aa: CASGLATGQLINEQFF

j_gene: TRBJ1-2
v_gene: TRBV14
d_gene: -
abundance: -
CDR3nt: TGTGCCAGCAGCCAAGGTGGAGGTACAGGGTTCTATGGCTACACCTTC
CDR3aa: CASSQGGGTGFYGYTF

j_gene: TRBJ1-2
v_gene: TRBV7-9
d_gene: TRBD1
abundance: -
CDR3nt: TGTGCCAGCAGCCCGACAGGGGGCCGTGGCTACACCTTC
CDR3aa: CASSPTGGRGYTF

j_gene: TRBJ1-2
v_gene: TRBV13
d_gene: TRBD1
abundance: -
CDR3nt: TGTGCCAGCAGTCCACCCCAAGGGGGCAGAGGCTACACCTTC
CDR3aa: CASSPPQGGRGYTF

j_gene: TRBJ2-3
v_gene: TRBV7-2
d_gene: -
abundance: -
CDR3nt: TGTGCCAGCAGCCCCTACCTGAGCACAGATACGCAGTATTTT
CDR3aa: CASSPYLSTDTQYF

j_gene: TRBJ2-1
v_gene: TRBV6-6
d_gene: -
abundance: -
CDR3nt: TGTGCCAGCAGTTACTCTGTTCAGGCCACCCACAATGAGCAGTTCTTC
CDR3aa: CASSYSVQATHNEQFF

j_gene: TRBJ2-3
v_gene: TRBV7-6
d_gene: -
abundance: -
CDR3nt: TGTGCCAGCAGCTTAGTGTCTAGTCAGACAGATACGCAGTATTTT
CDR3aa: CASSLVSSQTDTQYF

j_gene: TRBJ2-1
v_gene: TRBV6-1
d_gene: TRBD2
abundance: -
CDR3nt: TGTGCCCTCAGCGCGGGCGGGAGTAACAATGAGCAGTTCTTC
CDR3aa: CALSAGGSNNEQFF

j_gene: TRBJ1-5
v_gene: TRBV7-2
d_gene: -
abundance: few
CDR3nt: TGTGCCAGCAGTGGGGGGAGGGGCAATCAGCCCCAGCATTTT
CDR3aa: CASSGGRGNQPQHF

j_gene: TRBJ2-7
v_gene: TRBV11-3
d_gene: -
abundance: -
CDR3nt: TGTGCCAGCAGCTCTTCCTACGAGCAGTACTTC
CDR3aa: CASSSSYEQYF

j_gene: TRBJ1-2
v_gene: TRBV7-2
d_gene: -
abundance: -
CDR3nt: TGTGCCAGCAGCTTAAAGGACGGGGGGACCCTTTTGTTCGGATATGGCTACACCTTC
CDR3aa: CASSLKDGGTLLFGYGYTF

j_gene: TRBJ2-5
v_gene: TRBV13
d_gene: -
abundance: -
CDR3nt: TGTGCCAGCAGCCGACAGCTACAAGAGACCCAGTACTTC
CDR3aa: CASSRQLQETQYF